Presented here are 18 T cell receptor beta chains from one specimen sequenced in a study of blood T cell repertoires in COVID-19. Profiled with immunoSEQ multiplex PCR; TCRdb holds only in-frame clones, not every one. The sample includes some 250,000 clones, about nine tenths of them seen just once. Sample: PBMCs or T cells enriched from blood (not recorded which). The receptors originated from a man younger than 35 who had recovered from COVID-19.

The CDR3 loop reads CASIALRETMNTEAFF. The CDR3 DNA reads as TGTGCCAGCATCGCTCTACGGGAGACGATGAACACTGAAGCTTTCTTT. The V and J genes are TRBV7-9 and TRBJ1-1; D not resolved. This CDR3 comprises 16 residues. Trimming pared 7 bases from V and 0 bases from J, leaving 18 bases between. The V gene's germline CDR1 is SEHNR and CDR2 FQNEAQ (reference sequence).

This clone was observed once. The V call is TRBV30, the J call TRBJ2-7, with TRBD1 identical over 10 bases. Germline-derived CDR1 and CDR2 are GTSNPN and SVGIG (reference sequence). The CDR3 length is 14 residues. V lost 4 bases, J lost 6 bases, and 9 bases stayed unmatched. CDR3 nucleotide sequence: TGTGCCTGGATTGCCGTGACAGGGGGCGGCGAGCAGTACTTC. This gives the protein CAWIAVTGGGEQYF.

The V call is TRBV10-3, the J call TRBJ2-3, with 11 bases matching TRBD2. Per the germline V gene, CDR1 is ENHRY and CDR2 is SYGVKD. The CDR3 spans 15 residues. The J segment lost 4 bases and the V segment lost 7 bases, leaving 7 bases of the junction unmatched. The CDR3 spells CAITNSGRAADTQYF. For the CDR3, the DNA is TGTGCCATCACAAATAGCGGGAGGGCCGCAGATACGCAGTATTTT.

The rearrangement joins TRBV25-1 to TRBJ2-1; TRBD2 aligns across 10 bases. The length of the CDR3 is 14 residues. The V gene end was trimmed by 6 bases and the J gene end by 4 bases; junction bases not matched to a gene: 3. Germline V gives CDR1 MGHDK, CDR2 SYGVNS. CDR3 DNA: TGTGCCAGCAGGGCAGCGGGAGGGTACAATGAGCAGTTCTTC. It yields the protein CASRAAGGYNEQFF.

The V call is TRBV28, the J call TRBJ1-3; D is possibly TRBD1 (5 bases). The germline gives CDR1 MDHEN, CDR2 SYDVKM. V shed 5 bases and J shed 3 bases, with 14 bases lying between them. The CDR3 is 15 amino acids. CDR3 coding DNA: TGTGCCAGCAGTGAGCTGGAGGGGTATGGAAACACCATATATTTT. It is translated as CASSELEGYGNTIYF.

A few counts support this clone. The rearrangement links TRBV3-1 (or the pseudogene TRBV3-2) to TRBJ1-4, with D unresolved. The CDR3 is 15 amino acids. Trimming pared 5 bases from V and 4 bases from J, leaving 14 bases between. Germline CDR1 reads LGHDT; CDR2 reads YNNKEL (reference sequence). CDR3 coding DNA: TGTGCCAGCAGCTCACAAGGAGGGCTTAATGAAAAACTGTTTTTT. It is translated as CASSSQGGLNEKLFF.

This chain joins TRBV18 and TRBJ2-2; a possible D gene is TRBD2 (7 bases). The germline CDR1 and CDR2 sequences are KGHSH and LQKENI. V was trimmed by 3 bases and J by 4 bases, leaving 15 bases between them. The CDR3 consists of 16 residues. The CDR3 DNA reads TGTGCCAGCTCACCCCCTCCGGGGGGCGGCACCGGGGAGCTGTTTTTT. As protein: CASSPPPGGGTGELFF.

This sequence joins TRBV2 and TRBJ2-5, with 7 bases matching TRBD2. In germline, CDR1 is SNHLY, CDR2 FYNNEI. This CDR3 is built from 13 residues. The V segment lost 4 bases and the J segment 5 bases; nucleotides outside the gene matches: 4. The CDR3 sequence is CASSVTSRETQYF. The CDR3 region has the DNA TGTGCCAGCAGTGTGACTAGCCGGGAGACCCAGTACTTC.

The chain is built from TRBV11-3 and TRBJ2-3; maybe TRBD1 (5 bases). Germline values: CDR1 SGHNT, CDR2 YENEEA. This CDR3 contains 15 residues. Trimming removed 1 base from V and 4 bases from J, with 12 bases in between. The CDR3 DNA follows: TGTGCCAGCAGCTTAGTGGGTTCAGGGTCAGATACGCAGTATTTT. Protein product: CASSLVGSGSDTQYF.

The genes are TRBV7-2 and TRBJ2-2, with TRBD2 matching 8 bases. The CDR3 extends over 17 amino acids. With V trimmed by 6 bases and J by 4 bases, 13 bases remained unmatched. The germline gives CDR1 SGHTA, CDR2 FQGNSA. The CDR3 coding sequence is TGTGCCAGCAGACCATACGGGGGGGCTTTAGGCACCGGGGAGCTGTTTTTT. This sequence encodes CASRPYGGALGTGELFF.

V gene TRBV5-8 combines with J gene TRBJ2-7; 8 bases fit TRBD1. V shed 6 bases, J shed 4 bases, and the junction held 12 bases outside the gene matches. Germline-derived CDR1 and CDR2 are SGHTS and YDEGEE. CDR3 length: 15 amino acids. The CDR3 DNA reads TGTGCCAGCACTAAGACAGGGGACCTTTTTTACGAGCAGTACTTC. Protein: CASTKTGDLFYEQYF.

The chain joins TRBV5-4 to TRBJ2-2; 9 bases agree with TRBD2. Germline CDR1 and CDR2: SGHNT and YYREEE (reference sequence). There are 16 residues in the CDR3. The V gene end was trimmed by 3 bases and the J gene end by 7 bases; junction bases not matched to a gene: 10. The DNA of the CDR3 is TGTGCCAGCAGCTCCAGCACGCTAGCGGGAAACGGGGAGCTGTTTTTT. This gives the protein CASSSSTLAGNGELFF.

This clone was detected a few times. The chain links TRBV6-4 to TRBJ2-1; the D gene is possibly TRBD1 (6 bases). CDR1 and CDR2 from the germline V gene are MRHNA and SNTAGT. The CDR3 runs to 16 residues. With 4 bases removed from V and 2 bases from J, the gap between germline ends came to 15 bases. CDR3 loop: CASSVLNRAPYNEQFF. The CDR3 DNA sequence: TGTGCCAGCAGTGTTCTCAACAGGGCCCCCTACAATGAGCAGTTCTTC.

The chain uses TRBV19 and TRBJ2-1; D may be TRBD1 (6 bases). The CDR3 runs 15 residues. Trimming pared 4 bases from V and 3 bases from J, leaving 13 bases between. Germline V gene data show CDR1 as LNHDA and CDR2 as SQIVND (reference sequence). The CDR3 DNA sequence: TGTGCCAGTAGTAAGGGGGATTCCCACTACAATGAGCAGTTCTTC. Its protein product is CASSKGDSHYNEQFF.

The CDR3 DNA reads as TGTGCCAGCAGCTTTGGCAGGGATAATGAAGCTTTCTTT. The encoded protein is CASSFGRDNEAFF. The chain combines TRBV5-6 with TRBJ1-1; maybe TRBD1 (5 bases). There are 13 residues in the CDR3. Looked up from germline, CDR1 is SGHDT and CDR2 is YYEEEE. The V and J ends lost 2 bases and 7 bases respectively, with 12 bases between them.

The chain couples TRBV29-1 to TRBJ2-2, with unresolved D. This CDR3 is built from 13 residues. Germline V lookup: CDR1 SQVTM, CDR2 ANQGSEA. The V end lost 3 bases, the J end lost 2 bases, and 7 bases lay between the germline ends. The CDR3 is CSVDRSNTGELFF. The CDR3 DNA reads TGCAGCGTTGATCGGTCCAACACCGGGGAGCTGTTTTTT.

This chain connects TRBV28 to TRBJ2-6; D ambiguous. The length of the CDR3 is 13 residues. Germline loops: CDR1 MDHEN, CDR2 SYDVKM. Trimming removed 7 bases at V and 1 base at J, with 5 bases between. Here the CDR3 DNA reads TGTGCCAGCAATCCATCTGGGGCCAACGTCCTGACTTTC. Protein sequence: CASNPSGANVLTF.

V and J are TRBV9 and TRBJ2-3; 13 nucleotides line up with TRBD2. The CDR3 totals 16 residues. Trimming cost V 3 bases and J 2 bases; bases outside gene matches: 3. Germline values: CDR1 SGDLS, CDR2 YYNGEE. CDR3 coding DNA: TGTGCCAGCAGCGGAACTAGCGGGAGGGCCACAGATACGCAGTATTTT. Translation gives CASSGTSGRATDTQYF.